These T cell receptor beta chains were read from a single sample in a study of beta chain features in type 1 diabetes. Only in-frame clones appear in the TCRdb table, and some are missing; sequencing was by immunoSEQ multiplex PCR. There are under 250,000 clones in the sample; less than 15% occur only once, and roughly 0.024% lies in the top ten. Sequencing was done on a sample of naive CD4+ T cells from blood. The receptors originated from a woman in her thirties or forties in good health. Both conserved end residues are part of each CDR3. D genes are given only for firm matches. Only part of the rows carry a size: once, few, many, or a class if the clone is expanded.

clone_size d_call j_call v_call cdr3_nt cdr3_aa
- - TRBJ1-1 TRBV7-2 TGTGCCAGCAGCTTAGATCAGGGGAACACTGAAGCTTTCTTT CASSLDQGNTEAFF
- TRBD1 TRBJ2-7 TRBV5-1 TGCGCCAGCAGCTGGGGCGGACAGGGCGCCTACGAGCAGTACTTC CASSWGGQGAYEQYF
few - TRBJ1-2 TRBV21-1 TGTGCCAGCAGCAAAGCGAACAGGGCCACCCCGCTTCCTAACTATGGCTACACCTTC CASSKANRATPLPNYGYTF
few TRBD1 TRBJ2-2 TRBV18 TGTGCCAGCTCACTTGGACAGGGGAACACCGGGGAGCTGTTTTTT CASSLGQGNTGELFF
- TRBD2 TRBJ2-5 TRBV5-4 TGTGCCAGCAGCTTGGTACTAGCGGGGGGCGGGGAGACCCAGTACTTC CASSLVLAGGGETQYF
- - TRBJ2-4 TRBV18 TGTGCCAGCTCACCTTTGGGTTTCTCTAGCAAAAACATTCAGTACTTC CASSPLGFSSKNIQYF
- - TRBJ2-3 TRBV7-2 TGTGCCAGCAGCTTAGGGGCAGGGGTGGATACGCAGTATTTT CASSLGAGVDTQYF
few - TRBJ1-1 TRBV18 TGTGCCAGCTCCCGCGGACACCCGAACACTGAAGCTTTCTTT CASSRGHPNTEAFF
- - TRBJ2-5 TRBV7-9 TGTGCCAGCACCGTAGGCGGGTCAAAAGAGACCCAGTACTTC CASTVGGSKETQYF
- - TRBJ1-1 TRBV19 TGTGCCAGTAGGGTTATTAGTGGTTCAGGGGAGAAAGCTTTCTTT CASRVISGSGEKAFF
few TRBD1 TRBJ1-2 TRBV23-1 TGCGCCGGGGAGGACAGGGATAACTATGGCTACACCTTC CAGEDRDNYGYTF
- - TRBJ1-2 TRBV6-6 TGTGCCAGCACTGGGCCTAACTATGGCTACACCTTC CASTGPNYGYTF
- - TRBJ2-5 TRBV5-5 TGTGCCAGCAGCTTGGGCGGGACAGCTCAAGAGACCCAGTACTTC CASSLGGTAQETQYF
- - TRBJ2-1 TRBV7-2 TGTGCCAGCAGCCAGGGGATCAGTTCCTACAATGAGCAGTTCTTC CASSQGISSYNEQFF
- - TRBJ2-4 TRBV4-2 TGTGCCAGCAGCCGGGAAGGCGGGACCAAAAACATTCAGTACTTC CASSREGGTKNIQYF
- - TRBJ2-7 TRBV18 TGTGCCAGCTCACCACCGGGGCGAGCCGACTACGAGCAGTACTTC CASSPPGRADYEQYF
- - TRBJ2-7 TRBV15 TGTGCCACCAGCAGAGACAGGGGACCTTACGAGCAGTACTTC CATSRDRGPYEQYF
few - TRBJ2-3 TRBV7-2 TGTGCCAGCGCCCCGCGGGCTCTAGCCACAGATACGCAGTATTTT CASAPRALATDTQYF
few - TRBJ1-5 TRBV18 TGTGCCAGCTCGGTGGGGGAGGATCAGCCCCAGCATTTT CASSVGEDQPQHF
few TRBD2 TRBJ2-7 TRBV5-1 TGCGCCAGCAGCGACCAAACTCCGGGACTAGCGGCGCTCGAGCAGTACTTC CASSDQTPGLAALEQYF
- TRBD1 TRBJ2-5 TRBV6-6 TGTGCCAGCAGCCTACAGGGGGCGTTGGTGGAGACCCAGTACTTC CASSLQGALVETQYF
few - TRBJ1-2 TRBV5-4 TGTGCCAGCAGCTTAGCAGGAACTAACTATGGCTACACCTTC CASSLAGTNYGYTF
- - TRBJ1-4 TRBV4-3 TGCGCCAGCAGCCAAGAGGGGAGTCGCAATGAAAAACTGTTTTTT CASSQEGSRNEKLFF
- - TRBJ2-7 TRBV5-1 TGCGCCAGCAGCTTGGAGACAGGCCCCTACGAGCAGTACTTC CASSLETGPYEQYF
few TRBD2 TRBJ2-7 TRBV19 TGTGCCAGAGCTAGCGGGGTTCCCTACGAGCAGTACTTC CARASGVPYEQYF
few TRBD2 TRBJ2-5 TRBV9 TGTGCCAGCAGCGTCGGGACTAGTGTCCAAGAGACCCAGTACTTC CASSVGTSVQETQYF
few TRBD1 TRBJ1-2 TRBV28 TGTGCCAGCAGTACGGGACAGCTCTATGGCTACACCTTC CASSTGQLYGYTF
- TRBD1 TRBJ2-7 TRBV2 TGTGCCAGCAGCCATGGACAGGGCGGTATTGCCTACGAGCAGTACTTC CASSHGQGGIAYEQYF